A single sample is the source of the 9 T cell receptor beta chains below, sequenced in a study of radiation and T cells in renal cell carcinoma. The time point: blood 4 weeks post-SBRT, at nephrectomy. Treatment denoted: 15 Gy SBRT to primary tumor, nephrectomy 4 weeks later. The repertoire was sequenced with immunoSEQ multiplex PCR; TCRdb's copy has only in-frame clones and lacks some. This table has about 78,000 clones, nearly 90% appearing once. Here the sequenced sample was blood, taken from a patient whose treatment included radiotherapy and nephrectomy. The source of these receptors is a woman between 65 and 79 years old with renal cell carcinoma.

The CDR3 loop is CASRRTGGTEAFF. Here the CDR3 DNA reads TGTGCCAGCAGAAGGACAGGGGGGACTGAAGCTTTCTTT. The chain has TRBV6-5 and TRBJ1-1; 10 bases align to TRBD1. The germline V gene encodes CDR1 MNHEY and CDR2 SVGAGI. The CDR3 length is 13 residues. The trim removed 6 bases at V and 5 bases at J, leaving 3 bases unmatched.

The chain combines TRBV28 with TRBJ1-5, with D possibly matching TRBD1 (5 bases). The CDR3 loop spans 14 amino acids. Germline CDR1 and CDR2: MDHEN and SYDVKM. V lost 6 bases and J 6 bases, leaving 15 bases between the germline ends. The CDR3 sequence is CASSVGWTTQPQHF. The CDR3 DNA follows: TGTGCCAGCAGCGTAGGGTGGACAACTCAGCCCCAGCATTTT.

The V and J genes are TRBV9 and TRBJ2-1; possible D gene TRBD1, 5 bases. This CDR3 region has 15 residues. V lost 0 bases, J lost 2 bases, and 9 bases lay in between. Germline V gives CDR1 SGDLS, CDR2 YYNGEE. The CDR3 loop reads CASSVGQNAYNEQFF. Here the CDR3 DNA reads TGTGCCAGCAGCGTAGGACAGAACGCCTACAATGAGCAGTTCTTC.

The V call is TRBV5-1, the J call TRBJ2-3; 11 nucleotides align to TRBD2. The CDR3 covers 13 residues. CDR1 is SGHRS, CDR2 YFSETQ, per germline. The V gene end was trimmed by 6 bases and the J gene end by 9 bases; junction bases not matched to a gene: 6. The CDR3 loop is CASMLAGGRTQYF. The CDR3, as DNA: TGCGCCAGCATGCTAGCGGGGGGAAGGACGCAGTATTTT. Full variable domain (missing parts from reference TRBV5-1 and TRBJ2-3): KAGVTQTPRYLIKTRGQQVTLSCSPISGHRSVSWYQQTPGQGLQFLFEYFSETQRNKGNFPGRFSGRQFSNSRSEMNVSTLELGDSALYLCASMLAGGRTQYFGPGTRLTVL.

V usage is TRBV6-5 and J usage is TRBJ1-5; D remains unclear. This CDR3 has 15 amino acids. Germline V gene lookup returns CDR1 MNHEY and CDR2 SVGAGI. The germline V and J ends were trimmed by 2 bases and 0 bases, with 8 bases remaining between them. CDR3 bases: TGTGCCAGCAGTTACCAGGCGGATAGCAATCAGCCCCAGCATTTT. It yields the protein CASSYQADSNQPQHF.

The J gene is TRBJ1-1, the V gene TRBV19, with 8 bases that match TRBD1. With 7 bases clipped from V and 5 bases from J, the junction kept 6 bases outside the gene matches. The CDR3 has 13 amino acids. Germline assignment: CDR1 LNHDA and CDR2 SQIVND (reference sequence). In DNA form, the CDR3 reads TGTGCCAGTACCCAAGACAGGGGAACTGAAGCTTTCTTT. It codes for CASTQDRGTEAFF.

This sequence joins TRBV4-3 and TRBJ2-6, with D unclear. There are 13 residues in the CDR3. Germline V gene sequence: CDR1 LGHNA, CDR2 YSLEER. Trimming pared 0 bases from V and 5 bases from J, leaving 2 bases between. CDR3 sequence: CASSQDWANVLTF. The DNA for the CDR3 is TGCGCCAGCAGCCAAGACTGGGCCAACGTCCTGACTTTC.

The chain combines TRBV9 with TRBJ1-4; D remains unclear. Germline values: CDR1 SGDLS, CDR2 YYNGEE. The V and J ends lost 3 bases and 8 bases respectively, with 17 bases between them. CDR3 length: 15 residues. The CDR3 region has the DNA TGTGCCAGCAGCGAAGATTCCTCGAGTGGGGAAAAACTGTTTTTT. Translation: CASSEDSSSGEKLFF.

The chain carries TRBV4-3 and TRBJ2-7; TRBD1 aligns across 8 bases. V lost 4 bases to trimming and J lost 0 bases; unmatched junction nucleotides: 8. Germline V gene data show CDR1 as LGHNA and CDR2 as YSLEER. The CDR3 totals 16 residues. CDR3 sequence (DNA): TGCGCCAGCAGCCCAATACCGGGACAGGACTCCTACGAGCAGTACTTC. Translated: CASSPIPGQDSYEQYF.